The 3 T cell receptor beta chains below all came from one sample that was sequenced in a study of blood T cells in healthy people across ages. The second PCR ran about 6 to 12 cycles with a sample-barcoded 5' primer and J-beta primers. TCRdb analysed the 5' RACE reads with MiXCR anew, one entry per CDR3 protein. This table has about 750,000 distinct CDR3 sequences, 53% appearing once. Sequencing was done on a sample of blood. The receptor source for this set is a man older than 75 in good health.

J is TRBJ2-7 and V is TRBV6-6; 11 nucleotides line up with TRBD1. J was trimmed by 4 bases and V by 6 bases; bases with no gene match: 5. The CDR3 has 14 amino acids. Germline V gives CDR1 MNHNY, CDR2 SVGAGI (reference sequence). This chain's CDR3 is CASRGGTGGYEQYF. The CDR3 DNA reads TGTGCCAGCAGGGGCGGGACAGGGGGATACGAGCAGTACTTC.

In nucleotides, the CDR3 is TGTGCCAGCAGCCTAATCCCAGGACCTAACTATGGCTACACCTTC. Amino acids: CASSLIPGPNYGYTF. The V gene is TRBV7-2, the J gene TRBJ1-2; D is ambiguous. The germline V gene has CDR1 SGHTA and CDR2 FQGNSA. There are 15 residues in the CDR3. The V end was cut by 5 bases, the J end by 0 bases, with 13 bases between. The entire variable domain, with the rest obtained from reference TRBV7-2 and TRBJ1-2, is as follows: GAGVSQSPSNKVTEKGKDVELRCDPISGHTALYWYRQSLGQGLEFLIYFQGNSAPDKSGLPSDRFSAERTGGSVSTLTIQRTQQEDSAVYLCASSLIPGPNYGYTFGSGTRLTVV.

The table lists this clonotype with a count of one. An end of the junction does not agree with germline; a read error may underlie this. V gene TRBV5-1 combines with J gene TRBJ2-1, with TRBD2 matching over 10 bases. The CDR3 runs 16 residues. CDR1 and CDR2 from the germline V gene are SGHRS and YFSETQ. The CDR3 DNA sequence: TGCGCCAGCAGCTTGGCAGCGGGAGGGGCGGTCTATGAGCGGTTCTTC. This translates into CASSLAAGGAVYERFF.